This T cell receptor beta chain was observed in a study of a mutant IDH1 vaccine in newly diagnosed glioma (dated by TCRdb to the early 2020s). Notes on the research overall: Patients received eight vaccinations in weeks 1, 3, 5, 7, 11, 15, 19 and 23, corresponding to visits V03 through V10. In the chemotherapy-containing groups, vaccination started alongside temozolomide cycles, whereas in patients who had radiotherapy alone it started 4-6 weeks after radiotherapy. Of the approximately 30 treated patients, 62.5% were male and roughly 38% were female, and a mean age of approximately 40 years was recorded. Before enrollment, patients had received standard therapy of radiotherapy alone, temozolomide alone, or radiochemotherapy with temozolomide; most received the combination. Peripheral blood was drawn at six visits: V03 (baseline), V05, V07, V10, V12 and V13. For exploratory analyses, longitudinal TCRB deep sequencing was carried out in under 30 treated patients wherever samples were available. Overall study results and their limits: PBMC samples for TCRB deep sequencing were selected based on availability. No apparent relationship was observed between pseudoprogression and alterations in the top peripheral T cell clonotypes detected by TCRB sequencing. Immune responses induced by the vaccine were seen in roughly 95% of patients across multiple MHC alleles. According to the authors, sample limitations meant that analyses of patient blood samples could not be reproduced.

The sample's time point label, in plain terms: week 23, last vaccination. Each vaccine dose, consisting of 300 ug of a 20-mer mutant IDH1 peptide in Montanide, was administered subcutaneously with topical imiquimod. The donors had newly diagnosed IDH1-mutant astrocytomas of WHO grade 3 or 4 that showed loss of nuclear ATRX. The samples were drawn from NOA16, a multicentre, single-arm, open-label phase I trial in Germany that tested a mutant IDH1 peptide vaccine in humans for the first time. The DNeasy Blood and Tissue Kit was used to extract genomic DNA from EDTA blood for TCRB sequencing. Library creation used the immunoSEQ multiplex PCR assay. The hsTCRB Kit was used according to the manufacturer's protocol to amplify rearranged TCR beta chain sequences. TCRB libraries were sequenced on an Illumina MiSeq. The study's own analysis went as follows. Demultiplexing, trimming and gene mapping were performed with the kit vendor's proprietary platform. This is the immuneACCESS table as TCRdb keeps it, with only in-frame sequences that have V and J called. A part of the clones is gone; compared with another copy, unresolved V genes explain less than half, and the rest is unexplained. For V, J and clone size, that table is used; D and trimming come from the DNA. The sample records under 14,000 clones, approximately 90% of which are singletons. The ten top clones hold over 4.5% of the sample.

Remarks on this clone: The antigen it binds to is not known. No per-base quality is available; no much larger clone lies one base away.

The junction shows trimming of 4 bases on V and 0 bases on J, and the gene matches do not reach 6 bases of it. From cysteine to phenylalanine, the CDR3 is 15 amino acids long. Here the CDR3 DNA is all that survives: 45 bases in frame from base 1. Based on the germline V gene, the CDR1 and CDR2 sequences are MDHEN and SYDVKM. The sequence links TRBV28 to TRBJ2-7, and 7 bases in between align with TRBD2. The sequencing used PBMCs, collected from a glioma patient whose treatment included an IDH1 peptide vaccine. The clonotype originates from a woman between 40 and 50 years old with glioma. Some clones in this sample may be carry-over from other donors' samples. Read as DNA, the sequence is TGTGCCAGCAGTTCCCCAGCGGGGATCTCCTACGAGCAGTACTTC. It specifies CASSSPAGISYEQYF.